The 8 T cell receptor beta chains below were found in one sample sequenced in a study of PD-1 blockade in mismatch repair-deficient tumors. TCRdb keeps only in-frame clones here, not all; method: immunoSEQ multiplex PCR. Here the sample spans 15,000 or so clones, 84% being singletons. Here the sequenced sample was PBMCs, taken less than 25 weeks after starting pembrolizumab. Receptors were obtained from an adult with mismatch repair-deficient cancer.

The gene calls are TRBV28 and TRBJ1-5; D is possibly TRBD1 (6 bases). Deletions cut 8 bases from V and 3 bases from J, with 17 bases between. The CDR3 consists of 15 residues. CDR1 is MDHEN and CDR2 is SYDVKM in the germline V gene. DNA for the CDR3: TGTGCCAGCCTAACTCAGGGGCCGAACAATCAGCCCCAGCATTTT. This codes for CASLTQGPNNQPQHF.

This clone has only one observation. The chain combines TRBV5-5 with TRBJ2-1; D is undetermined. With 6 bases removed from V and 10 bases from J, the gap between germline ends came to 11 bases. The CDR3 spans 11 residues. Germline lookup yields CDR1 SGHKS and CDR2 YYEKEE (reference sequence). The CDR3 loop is CASKDRNEQFF. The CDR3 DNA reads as TGTGCCAGCAAAGATAGAAACGAGCAGTTCTTC. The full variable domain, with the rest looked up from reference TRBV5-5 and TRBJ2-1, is DAGVTQSPTHLIKTRGQQVTLRCSPISGHKSVSWYQQVLGQGPQFIFQYYEKEERGRGNFPDRFSARQFPNYSSELNVNALLLGDSALYLCASKDRNEQFFGPGTRLTVL.

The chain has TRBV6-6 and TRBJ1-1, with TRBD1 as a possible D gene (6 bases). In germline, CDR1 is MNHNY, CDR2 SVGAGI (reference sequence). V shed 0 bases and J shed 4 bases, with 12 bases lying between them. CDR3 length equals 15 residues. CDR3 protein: CASSYSTGLSTEAFF. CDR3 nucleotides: TGTGCCAGCAGTTACTCTACAGGGCTATCCACTGAAGCTTTCTTT.

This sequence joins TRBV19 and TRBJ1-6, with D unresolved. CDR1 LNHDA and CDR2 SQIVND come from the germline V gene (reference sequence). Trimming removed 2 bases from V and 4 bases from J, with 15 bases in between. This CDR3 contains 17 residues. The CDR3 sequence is CASSILGGLGYNSPLHF. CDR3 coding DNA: TGTGCCAGTAGTATACTGGGTGGACTCGGATATAATTCACCCCTCCACTTT.

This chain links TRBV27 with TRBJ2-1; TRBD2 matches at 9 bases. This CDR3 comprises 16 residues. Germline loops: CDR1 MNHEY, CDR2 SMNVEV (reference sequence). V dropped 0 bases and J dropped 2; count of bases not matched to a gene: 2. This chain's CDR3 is CASSLSTSGPYNEQFF. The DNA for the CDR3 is TGTGCCAGCAGTTTATCGACTAGCGGCCCCTACAATGAGCAGTTCTTC.

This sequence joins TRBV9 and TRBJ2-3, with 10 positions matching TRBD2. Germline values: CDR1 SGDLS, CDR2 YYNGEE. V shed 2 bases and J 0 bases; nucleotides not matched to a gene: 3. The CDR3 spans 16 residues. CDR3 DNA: TGTGCCAGCAGCGTGGTACTAGCGGGAAGCACAGATACGCAGTATTTT. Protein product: CASSVVLAGSTDTQYF.

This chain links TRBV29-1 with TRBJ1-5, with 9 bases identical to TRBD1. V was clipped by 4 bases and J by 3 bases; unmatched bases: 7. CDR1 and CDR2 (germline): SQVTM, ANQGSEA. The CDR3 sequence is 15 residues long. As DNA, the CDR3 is TGCAGCGTTGTTAGCACAGGGGGCCTCAATCAGCCCCAGCATTTT. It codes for CSVVSTGGLNQPQHF.

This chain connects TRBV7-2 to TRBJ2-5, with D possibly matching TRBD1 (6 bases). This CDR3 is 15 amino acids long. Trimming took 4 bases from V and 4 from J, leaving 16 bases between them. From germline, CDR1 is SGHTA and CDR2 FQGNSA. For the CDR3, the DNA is TGTGCCAGCAGCTCCAGGGGCCCCAGTGGAGAGACCCAGTACTTC. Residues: CASSSRGPSGETQYF.